These 26 T cell receptor beta chains were sequenced from one sample in a study of PD-L1 blockade in urothelial cancer. Described time point: peripheral blood 6 weeks after treatment start. Generated by immunoSEQ multiplex PCR, the TCRdb table keeps only in-frame clones and is missing some. In the table there are 100,000 to 150,000 clones, 86% of which are singletons. The source was PBMCs, collected around atezolizumab (anti-PD-L1) treatment. These receptors were obtained from a man aged 50-60 years with urothelial cancer.

The chain is built from TRBV30 and TRBJ2-2, with D possibly being TRBD2 (6 bases). The V end was cut by 0 bases, the J end by 3 bases, with 8 bases between. Germline V gene data show CDR1 as GTSNPN and CDR2 as SVGIG (reference sequence). This CDR3 has 14 amino acids. CDR3 DNA: TGTGCCTGGAGTGTCGGGAGTGACACCGGGGAGCTGTTTTTT. It yields the protein CAWSVGSDTGELFF.

This clone showed up just once. The chain couples TRBV19 to TRBJ2-5; TRBD2 aligns across 9 bases. The CDR3 covers 15 residues. Trimming at V came to 10 bases and at J to 5 bases, leaving 14 bases not matched to a gene. Germline V gene data show CDR1 as LNHDA and CDR2 as SQIVND (reference sequence). CDR3 nucleotides: TGTGCCACAACACTAGGCGGGAGGGTCGGGGAGACCCAGTACTTC. Translation: CATTLGGRVGETQYF. Together with reference TRBV19 and TRBJ2-5, the CDR3 gives the full variable domain: DGGITQSPKYLFRKEGQNVTLSCEQNLNHDAMYWYRQDPGQGLRLIYYSQIVNDFQKGDIAEGYSVSREKKESFPLTVTSAQKNPTAFYLCATTLGGRVGETQYFGPGTRLLVL.

This clone was detected once. The CDR3 sequence: CASSGGGPGEQFF. As DNA, the CDR3 is TGTGCCAGCAGTGGAGGAGGACCCGGTGAGCAGTTCTTC. This rearrangement joins TRBV2 to TRBJ2-1; possibly TRBD2 for D (5 bases). CDR1 is SNHLY, CDR2 FYNNEI, per germline. This CDR3 region has 13 residues. The V and J ends lost 4 bases and 9 bases respectively, with 13 bases between them.

The V and J genes are TRBV28 and TRBJ1-1, with no clear D. Deletions cut 10 bases from V and 1 base from J, with 13 bases between. CDR3 length: 13 residues. Germline V lookup: CDR1 MDHEN, CDR2 SYDVKM. The CDR3 DNA reads TGTGCCACCCGACCAGGAACGAACACTGAAGCTTTCTTT. Protein sequence: CATRPGTNTEAFF.

The genes are TRBV2 and TRBJ2-3, with TRBD2 matching 7 bases. Trimming at V came to 7 bases and at J to 2 bases, leaving 3 bases not matched to a gene. The CDR3 spans 13 residues. The germline V gene has CDR1 SNHLY and CDR2 FYNNEI. In DNA form, the CDR3 reads TGTGCCAGCAATAGGGACTACACAGATACGCAGTATTTT. Translating it yields CASNRDYTDTQYF.

In its sample, this clone was seen a few times. The chain recombines TRBV30 with TRBJ1-2; 10 bases map to TRBD1. Germline V lookup: CDR1 GTSNPN, CDR2 SVGIG (reference sequence). J gave up 6 bases and V 3 bases, and 1 base lay outside the gene matches. The CDR3 covers 12 residues. The CDR3 DNA sequence: TGTGCCTGGAGCGGGACAGGGGATGGCTACACCTTC. This sequence encodes CAWSGTGDGYTF.

J is TRBJ2-5 and V is TRBV5-1, with 8 bases identical to TRBD1. The germline gives CDR1 SGHRS, CDR2 YFSETQ. V shed 3 bases, J shed 5 bases, and the junction held 6 bases outside the gene matches. The CDR3 has 14 amino acids. Here the CDR3 reads CASSSGGAGETQYF. DNA for the CDR3: TGCGCCAGCAGCTCAGGGGGCGCCGGGGAGACCCAGTACTTC.

The V and J genes are TRBV21-1 and TRBJ2-7; the table assigns TRBD2, which was not confirmed against the DNA. TRBV21-1 is noted as a pseudogene. The CDR3 runs 16 residues. For the CDR3, the DNA is TGTGCCAGCAGCCCTCGTGGAGCGGGAGGGCCCTACGAGCAGTACTTC. Encoded protein: CASSPRGAGGPYEQYF.

The chain is built from TRBV28 and TRBJ2-5, with D possibly being TRBD2 (6 bases). The CDR3 runs 15 residues. Per the germline V gene, CDR1 is MDHEN and CDR2 is SYDVKM. The V end was cut by 4 bases, the J end by 1 base, with 13 bases between. The CDR3 reads CASSSGVLGQETQYF. The CDR3 DNA is TGTGCCAGCAGTTCGGGGGTGTTAGGCCAAGAGACCCAGTACTTC.

The chain joins TRBV28 to TRBJ2-7, with TRBD1 matching over 7 bases. CDR1 and CDR2 from the germline V gene are MDHEN and SYDVKM. The CDR3 totals 15 residues. V trimming: 5 bases; J trimming: 7 bases; junction bases outside the gene matches: 14. The CDR3 DNA sequence: TGTGCCAGCAGTCCGTACAGGGGCCTAAAGAGGGAGCAGTACTTC. It encodes CASSPYRGLKREQYF.

This clone was counted only a few times. The chain carries TRBV11-2 and TRBJ1-1; TRBD1 might be the D (6 bases). The CDR3 has 16 amino acids. CDR1 and CDR2 from the germline V gene are SGHAT and FQNNGV. The germline V and J ends were trimmed by 1 base and 1 base, with 13 bases remaining between them. CDR3 region: CASSLVGGWENTEAFF. The CDR3 DNA reads TGTGCCAGCAGCTTAGTTGGGGGCTGGGAGAACACTGAAGCTTTCTTT.

The V and J genes are TRBV4-1 and TRBJ2-1, with D possibly being TRBD2 (6 bases). From germline, CDR1 is MGHRA and CDR2 YSYEKL. V lost 4 bases and J 2 bases, leaving 15 bases between the germline ends. The CDR3 has 16 residues. The CDR3 nucleotides are TGCGCCAGCAGCCCAGAAGCGGGTCCCGCCTACAATGAGCAGTTCTTC. It specifies CASSPEAGPAYNEQFF.

The chain carries TRBV30 and TRBJ1-6, with D unresolved. Germline-derived CDR1 and CDR2 are GTSNPN and SVGIG (reference sequence). V was shortened by 1 base and J by 7 bases, with 11 bases between the two germline ends. The CDR3 contains 14 residues. The CDR3: CAWSAVSPNSPLHF. The CDR3 DNA follows: TGTGCCTGGAGTGCGGTATCACCCAATTCACCCCTCCACTTT.

The chain couples TRBV7-9 to TRBJ2-7, with D possibly matching TRBD2 (6 bases). The CDR3 sequence is 15 residues long. The ends were cut back, 2 bases at V and 3 bases at J, with 14 bases in the middle. Germline loops: CDR1 SEHNR, CDR2 FQNEAQ (reference sequence). CDR3 in amino acids: CASSLPGGGGYEQYF. CDR3 bases: TGTGCCAGCAGCTTACCTGGGGGAGGTGGCTACGAGCAGTACTTC.

This rearrangement joins TRBV5-4 to TRBJ2-1; 8 nucleotides line up with TRBD2. Germline V gene lookup returns CDR1 SGHNT and CDR2 YYREEE (reference sequence). The CDR3 totals 18 residues. Trimming removed 0 bases from V and 0 bases from J; junction bases left unmatched: 8. The CDR3 sequence is CASSLVLAGTLSYNEQFF. CDR3 sequence (DNA): TGTGCCAGCAGCTTGGTTTTAGCGGGAACCCTCTCCTACAATGAGCAGTTCTTC.

This chain uses TRBV4-2 with TRBJ1-1; D unresolved. Trimming cost V 0 bases and J 0 bases, with 5 bases left between them. Germline assignment: CDR1 LGHNA and CDR2 YNFKEQ. The length of the CDR3 is 14 residues. CDR3 protein: CASSQDGVNTEAFF. In DNA form, the CDR3 reads TGTGCCAGCAGCCAAGACGGTGTGAACACTGAAGCTTTCTTT.

V usage is TRBV5-4 and J usage is TRBJ2-5, with 10 nucleotides matching TRBD2. V shed 4 bases and J 1 base; nucleotides not matched to a gene: 4. CDR1 is SGHNT and CDR2 is YYREEE in the germline V gene (reference sequence). The CDR3 spans 15 residues. This chain's CDR3 is CASSARTSGQETQYF. DNA of the CDR3: TGTGCCAGCAGCGCCCGGACTAGCGGCCAAGAGACCCAGTACTTC.

CDR3 DNA: TGTGCCAGCAGTTTCCAGGGACAGGGCCACGAGCAGTACTTC. Translating it yields CASSFQGQGHEQYF. The V and J genes are TRBV27 and TRBJ2-7, with 9 bases fitting TRBD1. J gave up 5 bases and V 3 bases, and 5 bases lay outside the gene matches. This CDR3 is built from 14 residues. Germline CDR1 and CDR2: MNHEY and SMNVEV (reference sequence).

The rearrangement joins TRBV23-1 to TRBJ2-7, with D possibly TRBD1 on 5 matching bases. TRBV23-1 is noted as an ORF with a role that remains uncertain. The CDR3 length is 15 residues. V dropped 6 bases and J dropped 7 bases, with 22 bases sitting between them. The CDR3 sequence is CASRPRPSKRGEQYF. CDR3 bases: TGCGCCAGCAGACCCCGACCTTCCAAAAGGGGAGAGCAGTACTTC.

V gene TRBV4-1 combines with J gene TRBJ2-5; no clear D. The CDR3 is 14 amino acids. The ends were cut back, 0 bases at V and 2 bases at J, with 7 bases in the middle. Germline values: CDR1 MGHRA, CDR2 YSYEKL. The CDR3 nucleotides are TGCGCCAGCAGCCAAGACCCCTATCAAGAGACCCAGTACTTC. Amino acids: CASSQDPYQETQYF.

This chain uses TRBV2 with TRBJ1-1, with 7 bases matching TRBD1. Germline CDR1 reads SNHLY; CDR2 reads FYNNEI. V shed 4 bases, J shed 12 bases, and the junction held 5 bases outside the gene matches. CDR3 length: 11 amino acids. CDR3 sequence reads: CASSGFRGPFF. CDR3 nucleotide sequence: TGTGCCAGCAGTGGGTTTAGGGGGCCTTTCTTT. The variable domain in full, with the rest retrieved from reference TRBV2 and TRBJ1-1, is EPEVTQTPSHQVTQMGQEVILRCVPISNHLYFYWYRQILGQKVEFLVSFYNNEISEKSEIFDDQFSVERPDGSNFTLKIRSTKLEDSAMYFCASSGFRGPFFGQGTRLTVV.

The genes are TRBV7-2 and TRBJ1-1; D gene ambiguous. Germline CDR1 reads SGHTA; CDR2 reads FQGNSA. Trimming left V 5 bases short and J 0 bases short, with 13 bases between. This CDR3 has 15 amino acids. The CDR3 DNA follows: TGTGCCAGCAGCCCTACGCGGTTATTGAACACTGAAGCTTTCTTT. It specifies CASSPTRLLNTEAFF.

The CDR3: CASSPRTRPDYEQYF. The CDR3 DNA reads TGTGCCAGCAGTCCACGGACTAGACCGGACTACGAGCAGTACTTC. The chain couples TRBV28 to TRBJ2-7, with TRBD2 identical over 7 bases. The CDR3 is made up of 15 amino acids. Trimming at V came to 5 bases and at J to 3 bases, leaving 10 bases not matched to a gene. Germline V CDR1 and CDR2: MDHEN, SYDVKM.

The V call is TRBV20-1, the J call TRBJ1-4, with a possible D match to TRBD1 (6 bases). The CDR3 covers 11 residues. The V end lost 5 bases, the J end lost 11 bases, and 12 bases lay between the germline ends. Germline CDR1 and CDR2: DFQATT and SNEGSKA (reference sequence). The CDR3 DNA follows: TGCAGTGCTGGACAGAAAGATAAACTGTTTTTT. Its translation is CSAGQKDKLFF.

The V and J genes are TRBV11-3 and TRBJ2-3, with 7 bases aligning to TRBD2. Germline CDR1 reads SGHNT; CDR2 reads YENEEA. This CDR3 spans 15 amino acids. The trim removed 3 bases at V and 6 bases at J, leaving 9 bases unmatched. CDR3 residues: CASSLGGLGGDTQYF. CDR3 DNA: TGTGCCAGCAGCTTGGGTGGCTTGGGGGGGGATACGCAGTATTTT.

V usage is TRBV5-1 and J usage is TRBJ1-1; D is uncertain. The length of the CDR3 is 13 residues. Trimming took off 4 bases at V and 11 bases at J, with 18 bases between the two ends. Germline values: CDR1 SGHRS, CDR2 YFSETQ. The CDR3 sequence is CASSGSTAHRAFF. The CDR3 DNA reads as TGCGCCAGCAGCGGTTCGACTGCCCATAGGGCTTTCTTT.